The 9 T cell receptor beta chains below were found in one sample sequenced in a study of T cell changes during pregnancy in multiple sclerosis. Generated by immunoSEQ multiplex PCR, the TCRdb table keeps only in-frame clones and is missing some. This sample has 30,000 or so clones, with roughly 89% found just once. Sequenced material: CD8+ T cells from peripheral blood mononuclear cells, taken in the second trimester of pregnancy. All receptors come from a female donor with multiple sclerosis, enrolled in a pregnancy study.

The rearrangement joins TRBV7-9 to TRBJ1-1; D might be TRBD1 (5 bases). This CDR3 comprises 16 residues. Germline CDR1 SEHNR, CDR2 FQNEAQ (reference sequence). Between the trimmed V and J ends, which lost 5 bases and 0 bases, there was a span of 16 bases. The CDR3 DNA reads TGTGCCAGCAGCCAAGACACAGGATTCATGAACACTGAAGCTTTCTTT. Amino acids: CASSQDTGFMNTEAFF.

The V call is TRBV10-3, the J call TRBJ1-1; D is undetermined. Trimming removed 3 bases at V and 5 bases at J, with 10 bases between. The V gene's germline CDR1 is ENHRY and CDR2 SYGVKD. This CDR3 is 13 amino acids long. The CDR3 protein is CAISDGRLTEAFF. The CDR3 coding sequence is TGTGCCATCAGTGACGGCAGGCTTACTGAAGCTTTCTTT.

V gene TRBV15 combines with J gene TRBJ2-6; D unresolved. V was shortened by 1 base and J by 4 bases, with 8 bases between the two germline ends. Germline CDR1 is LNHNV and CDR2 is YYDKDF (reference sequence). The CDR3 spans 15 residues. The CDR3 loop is CATSRAPGGANVLTF. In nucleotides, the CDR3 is TGTGCCACCAGCAGAGCGCCCGGGGGGGCCAACGTCCTGACTTTC.

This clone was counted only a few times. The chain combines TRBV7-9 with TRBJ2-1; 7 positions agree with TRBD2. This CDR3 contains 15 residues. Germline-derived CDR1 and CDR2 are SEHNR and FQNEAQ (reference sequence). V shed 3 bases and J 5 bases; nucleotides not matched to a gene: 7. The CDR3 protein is CASSFGSGGHNEQFF. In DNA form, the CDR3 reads TGTGCCAGCAGCTTTGGGTCGGGGGGTCACAATGAGCAGTTCTTC. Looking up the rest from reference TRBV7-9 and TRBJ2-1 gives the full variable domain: DTGVSQNPRHKITKRGQNVTFRCDPISEHNRLYWYRQTLGQGPEFLTYFQNEAQLEKSRLLSDRFSAERPKGSFSTLEIQRTEQGDSAMYLCASSFGSGGHNEQFFGPGTRLTVL.

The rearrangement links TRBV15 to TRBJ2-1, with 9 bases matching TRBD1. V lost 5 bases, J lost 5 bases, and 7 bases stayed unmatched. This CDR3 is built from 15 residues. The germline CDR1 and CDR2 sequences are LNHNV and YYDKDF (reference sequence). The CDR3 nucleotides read TGTGCCACCAGCCGGGACAGGGCCCCACACAATGAGCAGTTCTTC. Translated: CATSRDRAPHNEQFF.

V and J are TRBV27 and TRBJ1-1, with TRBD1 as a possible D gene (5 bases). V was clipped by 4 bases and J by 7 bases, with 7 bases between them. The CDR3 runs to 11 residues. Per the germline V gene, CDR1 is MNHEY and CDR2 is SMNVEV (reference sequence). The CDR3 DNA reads TGTGCCAGCAGTTCCCAGGGTGAAGCTTTCTTT. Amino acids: CASSSQGEAFF.

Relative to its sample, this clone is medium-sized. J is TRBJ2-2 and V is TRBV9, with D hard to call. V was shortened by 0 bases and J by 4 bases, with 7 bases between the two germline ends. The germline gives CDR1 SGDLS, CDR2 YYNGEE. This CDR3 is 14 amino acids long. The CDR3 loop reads CASSVAYGTGELFF. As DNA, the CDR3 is TGTGCCAGCAGCGTAGCGTACGGCACCGGGGAGCTGTTTTTT.

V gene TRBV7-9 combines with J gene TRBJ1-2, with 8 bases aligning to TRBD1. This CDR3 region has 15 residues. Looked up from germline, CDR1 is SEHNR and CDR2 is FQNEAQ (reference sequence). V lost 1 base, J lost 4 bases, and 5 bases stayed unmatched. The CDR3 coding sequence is TGTGCCAGCAGCTTAGACAGGGGGAACGCCTATGGCTACACCTTC. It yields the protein CASSLDRGNAYGYTF.

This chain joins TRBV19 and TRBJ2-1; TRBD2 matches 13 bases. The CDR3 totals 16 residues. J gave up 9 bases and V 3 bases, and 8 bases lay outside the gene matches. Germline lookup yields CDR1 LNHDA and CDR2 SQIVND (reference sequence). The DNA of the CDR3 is TGTGCCAGTAGTATTTTCTCACGGACTAGCGGGAGTGAGCAGTTCTTC. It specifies CASSIFSRTSGSEQFF. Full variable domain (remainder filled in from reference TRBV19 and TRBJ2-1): DGGITQSPKYLFRKEGQNVTLSCEQNLNHDAMYWYRQDPGQGLRLIYYSQIVNDFQKGDIAEGYSVSREKKESFPLTVTSAQKNPTAFYLCASSIFSRTSGSEQFFGPGTRLTVL.